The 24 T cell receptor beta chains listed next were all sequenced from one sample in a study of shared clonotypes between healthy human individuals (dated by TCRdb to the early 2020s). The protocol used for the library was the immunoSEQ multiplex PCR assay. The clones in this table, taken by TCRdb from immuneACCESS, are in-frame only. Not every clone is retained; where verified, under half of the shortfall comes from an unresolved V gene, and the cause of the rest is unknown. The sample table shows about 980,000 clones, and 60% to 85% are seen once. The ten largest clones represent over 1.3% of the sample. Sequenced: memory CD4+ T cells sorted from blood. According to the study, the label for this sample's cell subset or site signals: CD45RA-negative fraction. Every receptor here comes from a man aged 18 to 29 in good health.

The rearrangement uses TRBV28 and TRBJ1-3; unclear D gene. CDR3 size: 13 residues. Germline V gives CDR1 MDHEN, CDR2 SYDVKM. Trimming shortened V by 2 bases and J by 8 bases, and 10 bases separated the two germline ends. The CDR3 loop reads CASSLGQDDTIYF. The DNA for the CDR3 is TGTGCCAGCAGTTTAGGGCAAGACGACACCATATATTTT.

In DNA, the CDR3 is TGTGCCAGTAGTAGGACAGGGGGATATGGCTACACCTTC. Its protein is CASSRTGGYGYTF. The gene calls are TRBV19 and TRBJ1-2; 10 bases are shared with TRBD1. Germline CDR1 is LNHDA and CDR2 is SQIVND (reference sequence). CDR3 length: 13 amino acids. V gave up 4 bases and J gave up 5 bases; unmatched junction bases: 1.

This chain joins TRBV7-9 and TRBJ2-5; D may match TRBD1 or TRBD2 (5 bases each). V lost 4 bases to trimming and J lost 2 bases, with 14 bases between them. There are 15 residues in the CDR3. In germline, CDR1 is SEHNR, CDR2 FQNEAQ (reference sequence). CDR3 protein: CASSSGTYVQETQYF. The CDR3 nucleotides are TGTGCCAGCAGCTCCGGGACGTATGTACAAGAGACCCAGTACTTC.

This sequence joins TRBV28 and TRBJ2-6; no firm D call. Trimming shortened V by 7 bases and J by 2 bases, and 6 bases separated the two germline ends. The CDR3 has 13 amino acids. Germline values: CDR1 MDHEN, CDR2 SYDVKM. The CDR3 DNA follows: TGTGCCAGCAACCCCCCTGGGGCCAACGTCCTGACTTTC. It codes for CASNPPGANVLTF.

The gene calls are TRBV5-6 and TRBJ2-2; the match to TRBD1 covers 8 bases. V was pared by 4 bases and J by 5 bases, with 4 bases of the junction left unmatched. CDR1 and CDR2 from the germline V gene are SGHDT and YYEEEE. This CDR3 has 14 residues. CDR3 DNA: TGTGCCAGCAGCCCTAACAGGGGGACCGGGGAGCTGTTTTTT. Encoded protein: CASSPNRGTGELFF.

In DNA form, the CDR3 reads TGTGCCAGCTCCCCGACAGGGACCAGGAATTCACCCCTCCACTTT. Residues: CASSPTGTRNSPLHF. The chain combines TRBV18 with TRBJ1-6; 7 bases are a match to TRBD1. The CDR3 runs 15 residues. Trimming cost V 6 bases and J 7 bases; bases outside gene matches: 9. In germline, CDR1 is KGHSH, CDR2 LQKENI.

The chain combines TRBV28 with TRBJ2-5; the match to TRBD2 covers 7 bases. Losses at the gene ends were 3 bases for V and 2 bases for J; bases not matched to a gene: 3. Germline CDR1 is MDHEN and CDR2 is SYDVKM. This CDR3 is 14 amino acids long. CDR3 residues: CASSFSGAQETQYF. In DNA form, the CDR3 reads TGTGCCAGCAGTTTCAGCGGGGCACAAGAGACCCAGTACTTC.

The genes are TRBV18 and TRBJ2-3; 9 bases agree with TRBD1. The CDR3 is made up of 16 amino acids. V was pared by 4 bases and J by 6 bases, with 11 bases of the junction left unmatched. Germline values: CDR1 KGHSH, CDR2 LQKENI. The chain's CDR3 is CASSRTGTGTGDTQYF. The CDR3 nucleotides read TGTGCCAGCTCACGAACCGGGACAGGGACTGGGGATACGCAGTATTTT.

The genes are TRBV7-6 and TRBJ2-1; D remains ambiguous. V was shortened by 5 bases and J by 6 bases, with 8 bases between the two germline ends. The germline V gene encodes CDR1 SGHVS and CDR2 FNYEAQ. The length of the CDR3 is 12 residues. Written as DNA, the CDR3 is TGTGCCAGCAGCACCCCCGGCAATGAGCAGTTCTTC. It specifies CASSTPGNEQFF.

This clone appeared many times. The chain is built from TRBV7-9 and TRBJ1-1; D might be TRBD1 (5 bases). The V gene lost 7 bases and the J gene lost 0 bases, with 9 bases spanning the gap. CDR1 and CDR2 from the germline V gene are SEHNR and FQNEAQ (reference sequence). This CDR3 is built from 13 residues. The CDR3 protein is CASTGMMNTEAFF. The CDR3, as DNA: TGTGCCAGCACAGGGATGATGAACACTGAAGCTTTCTTT.

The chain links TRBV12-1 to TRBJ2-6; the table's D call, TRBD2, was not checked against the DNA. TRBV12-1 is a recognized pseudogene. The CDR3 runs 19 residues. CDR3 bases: TGTGCCAGCCGGGCTAGCGGGCCTAGCTTTCACCCTGGGGCCAACGTCCTGACTTTC. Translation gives CASRASGPSFHPGANVLTF.

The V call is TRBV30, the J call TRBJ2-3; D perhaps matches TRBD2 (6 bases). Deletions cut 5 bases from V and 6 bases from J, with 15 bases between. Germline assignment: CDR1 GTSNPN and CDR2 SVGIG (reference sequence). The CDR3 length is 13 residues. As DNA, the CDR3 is TGTGCCTGGGCCCCCGGAGGGTTGGATACGCAGTATTTT. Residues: CAWAPGGLDTQYF.

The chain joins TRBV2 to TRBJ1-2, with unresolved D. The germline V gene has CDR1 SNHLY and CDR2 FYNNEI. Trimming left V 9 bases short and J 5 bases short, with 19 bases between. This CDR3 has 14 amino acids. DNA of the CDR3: TGTGCCAGTGCCCCACCGAGCCCTACGTATGGCTACACCTTC. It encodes CASAPPSPTYGYTF.

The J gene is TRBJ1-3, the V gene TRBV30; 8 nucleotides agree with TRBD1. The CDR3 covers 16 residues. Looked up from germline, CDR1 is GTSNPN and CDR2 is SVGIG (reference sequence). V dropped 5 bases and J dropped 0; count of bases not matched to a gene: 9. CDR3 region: CAWDRRQGSSGNTIYF. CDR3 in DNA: TGTGCCTGGGACCGAAGACAGGGGAGCTCTGGAAACACCATATATTTT.

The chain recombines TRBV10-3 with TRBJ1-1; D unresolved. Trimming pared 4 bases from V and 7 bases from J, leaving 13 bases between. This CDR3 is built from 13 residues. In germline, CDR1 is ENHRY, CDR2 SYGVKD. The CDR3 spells CAISGAVLSEAFF. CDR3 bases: TGTGCCATCAGTGGGGCAGTCCTCAGTGAAGCTTTCTTT.

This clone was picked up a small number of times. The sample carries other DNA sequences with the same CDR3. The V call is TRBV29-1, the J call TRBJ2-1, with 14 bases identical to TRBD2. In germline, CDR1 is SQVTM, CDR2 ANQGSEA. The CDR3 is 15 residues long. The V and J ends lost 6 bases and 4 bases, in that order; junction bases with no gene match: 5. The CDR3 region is CSVLGLAGGYNEQFF. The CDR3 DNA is TGCAGCGTATTAGGACTAGCGGGAGGTTACAATGAGCAGTTCTTC.

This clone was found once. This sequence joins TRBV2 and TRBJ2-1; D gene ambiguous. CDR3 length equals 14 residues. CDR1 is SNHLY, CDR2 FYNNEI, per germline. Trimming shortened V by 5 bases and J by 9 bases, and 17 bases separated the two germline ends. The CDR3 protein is CASSPTRAGGEQFF. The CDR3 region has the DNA TGTGCCAGCAGTCCTACACGTGCAGGTGGTGAGCAGTTCTTC.

CDR3 sequence reads: CASSIVGGSIYEQYF. In DNA form, the CDR3 reads TGTGCCAGTAGTATAGTGGGAGGCTCAATCTACGAGCAGTACTTC. This rearrangement joins TRBV19 to TRBJ2-7, with a possible D match to TRBD2 (6 bases). Germline-derived CDR1 and CDR2 are LNHDA and SQIVND (reference sequence). V was pared by 1 base and J by 3 bases, with 13 bases between. The CDR3 is 15 amino acids.

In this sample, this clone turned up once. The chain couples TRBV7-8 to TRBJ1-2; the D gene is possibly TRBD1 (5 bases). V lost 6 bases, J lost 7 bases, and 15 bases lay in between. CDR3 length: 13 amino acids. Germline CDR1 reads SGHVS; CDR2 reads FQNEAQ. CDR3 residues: CASSLRNTGGYTF. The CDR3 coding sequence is TGTGCCAGCAGTTTGCGTAATACAGGTGGCTACACCTTC.

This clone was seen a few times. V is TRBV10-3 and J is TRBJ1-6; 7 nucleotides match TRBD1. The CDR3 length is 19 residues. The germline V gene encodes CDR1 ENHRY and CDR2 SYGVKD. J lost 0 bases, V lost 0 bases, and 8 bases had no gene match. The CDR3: CAISESGTVASSYNSPLHF. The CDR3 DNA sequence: TGTGCCATCAGTGAGTCCGGGACAGTTGCGAGCTCCTATAATTCACCCCTCCACTTT.

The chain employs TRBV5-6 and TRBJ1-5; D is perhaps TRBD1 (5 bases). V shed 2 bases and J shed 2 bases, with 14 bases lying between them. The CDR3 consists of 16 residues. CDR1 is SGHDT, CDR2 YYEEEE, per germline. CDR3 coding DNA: TGTGCCAGCAGCTTTGGTACAGGTGAGGGCAATCAGCCCCAGCATTTT. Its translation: CASSFGTGEGNQPQHF.

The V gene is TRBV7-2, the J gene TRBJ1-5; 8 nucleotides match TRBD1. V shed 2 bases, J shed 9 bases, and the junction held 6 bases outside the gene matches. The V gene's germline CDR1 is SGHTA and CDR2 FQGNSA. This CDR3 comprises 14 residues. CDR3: CASSLRQGPRPQHF. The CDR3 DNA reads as TGTGCCAGCAGCTTAAGACAGGGGCCAAGGCCCCAGCATTTT.

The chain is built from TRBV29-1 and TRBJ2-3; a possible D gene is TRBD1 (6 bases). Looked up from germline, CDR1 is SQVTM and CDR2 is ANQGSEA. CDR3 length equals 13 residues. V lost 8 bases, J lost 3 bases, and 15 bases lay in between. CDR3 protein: CSTEARGTDTQYF. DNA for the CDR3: TGCAGCACAGAGGCCAGGGGTACAGATACGCAGTATTTT.

CDR3 protein: CASSPEQETQYF. The CDR3 DNA is TGTGCCAGCTCACCAGAGCAAGAGACCCAGTACTTC. The rearrangement links TRBV18 to TRBJ2-5; D ambiguous. The CDR3 consists of 12 residues. Trimming shortened V by 2 bases and J by 2 bases, and 3 bases separated the two germline ends. Germline assignment: CDR1 KGHSH and CDR2 LQKENI. Full variable domain (remainder filled in from reference TRBV18 and TRBJ2-5): NAGVMQNPRHLVRRRGQEARLRCSPMKGHSHVYWYRQLPEEGLKFMVYLQKENIIDESGMPKERFSAEFPKEGPSILRIQQVVRGDSAAYFCASSPEQETQYFGPGTRLLVL.